These 20 T cell receptor beta chains were all obtained from the same sample, sequenced in a study of cytomegalovirus exposure and HLA in healthy donors. Vbeta (60) and Jbeta (13) primers were used in the PCR. This table comes from immunoSEQ multiplex PCR, and its TCRdb copy is limited to in-frame clones, with some not included. The repertoire holds approximately 190,000 clones, with more than 75% as singletons. The sequenced material came from PBMCs. These receptors were obtained from a woman aged 50 to 60 in good health and CMV-seropositive.

The chain is built from TRBV7-6 and TRBJ1-1, with 7 positions matching TRBD1. After removal of 5 bases from V and 11 bases from J, the junction contained 17 bases not matched to a gene. Germline lookup yields CDR1 SGHVS and CDR2 FNYEAQ. This CDR3 comprises 15 residues. The CDR3: CASSQNIRQGGGAFF. The CDR3 coding sequence is TGTGCCAGCAGCCAAAACATCCGACAGGGCGGCGGGGCTTTCTTT.

This rearrangement joins TRBV9 to TRBJ2-7; unclear D gene. CDR3 size: 13 residues. V was trimmed by 4 bases and J by 1 base, leaving 9 bases between them. The germline CDR1 and CDR2 sequences are SGDLS and YYNGEE. The CDR3 here is CASSPSHSYEQYF. The DNA for the CDR3 is TGTGCCAGCAGCCCCTCACATTCCTACGAGCAGTACTTC.

This clone has only a few counts. This sequence joins TRBV7-6 and TRBJ1-1; 12 bases agree with TRBD1. The CDR3 runs 15 residues. Germline V lookup: CDR1 SGHVS, CDR2 FNYEAQ. The J segment lost 7 bases and the V segment lost 3 bases, leaving 6 bases of the junction unmatched. The CDR3 loop reads CASSLGTGGYGEAFF. The DNA of the CDR3 is TGTGCCAGCAGCTTGGGGACAGGGGGCTACGGTGAAGCTTTCTTT. The full variable domain, in which reference TRBV7-6 and TRBJ1-1 provide the parts outside the CDR3, is GAGVSQSPRYKVTKRGQDVALRCDPISGHVSLYWYRQALGQGPEFLTYFNYEAQQDKSGLPNDRFSAERPEGSISTLTIQRTEQRDSAMYRCASSLGTGGYGEAFFGQGTRLTVV.

The chain links TRBV2 to TRBJ1-2, with TRBD1 matching over 7 bases. The CDR3 consists of 14 residues. J was trimmed by 4 bases and V by 3 bases; bases with no gene match: 5. Germline CDR1 and CDR2: SNHLY and FYNNEI. The CDR3 here is CASSDFDRVYGYTF. Written as DNA, the CDR3 is TGTGCCAGCAGTGATTTCGACAGGGTCTATGGCTACACCTTC. Looking up the rest from reference TRBV2 and TRBJ1-2 gives the full variable domain: EPEVTQTPSHQVTQMGQEVILRCVPISNHLYFYWYRQILGQKVEFLVSFYNNEISEKSEIFDDQFSVERPDGSNFTLKIRSTKLEDSAMYFCASSDFDRVYGYTFGSGTRLTVV.

V gene TRBV14 combines with J gene TRBJ2-1; 8 nucleotides line up with TRBD2. Losses at the gene ends were 4 bases for V and 8 bases for J; bases not matched to a gene: 10. This CDR3 region has 15 residues. Germline CDR1 reads SGHDN; CDR2 reads FVKESK. The CDR3 region has the DNA TGTGCCAGCAGCCCAGCGGGGGCCCCCCCCGATGAGCAGTTCTTC. It translates to CASSPAGAPPDEQFF.

This clone showed up just once. The chain carries TRBV7-2 and TRBJ1-3; D gene uncertain. This CDR3 comprises 15 residues. The V gene lost 1 base and the J gene lost 0 bases, with 7 bases spanning the gap. Germline CDR1 and CDR2: SGHTA and FQGNSA. The DNA for the CDR3 is TGTGCCAGCAGCTTAGAAATAGCCTCTGGAAACACCATATATTTT. Amino acid sequence: CASSLEIASGNTIYF.

The chain couples TRBV4-2 to TRBJ2-5, with 10 bases identical to TRBD2. The J call is in doubt because the DNA end fits TRBJ2-7 better. Germline V lookup: CDR1 LGHNA, CDR2 YNFKEQ. The CDR3 is 18 amino acids. CDR3 DNA sequence: TGTGCCAGCAGCCAAGGGCCAGCGGGGGGGCTGAGCTCCTACGAGCAGTACTTC. Its translation is CASSQGPAGGLSSYEQYF.

The chain joins TRBV28 to TRBJ1-1, with a possible D match to TRBD1 (5 bases). Trimming removed 6 bases from V and 9 bases from J, with 14 bases in between. The CDR3 contains 12 residues. In germline, CDR1 is MDHEN, CDR2 SYDVKM. The CDR3 loop is CASRMDTTKAFF. The CDR3 nucleotides are TGTGCCAGCAGGATGGACACTACAAAAGCTTTCTTT.

This chain uses TRBV6-6 with TRBJ2-1; 11 bases match TRBD1. Germline values: CDR1 MNHNY, CDR2 SVGAGI (reference sequence). The J segment lost 6 bases and the V segment lost 4 bases, leaving 5 bases of the junction unmatched. There are 15 residues in the CDR3. The CDR3 bases are TGTGCCAGCAGTTCCGGGACAGGGGGGAGCAATGAGCAGTTCTTC. It translates to CASSSGTGGSNEQFF.

This chain uses TRBV27 with TRBJ1-4, with 12 bases aligning to TRBD1. The CDR3 sequence is 17 residues long. CDR1 and CDR2 (germline): MNHEY, SMNVEV (reference sequence). V trimming: 7 bases; J trimming: 2 bases; junction bases outside the gene matches: 8. The CDR3 loop reads CASTEGQGADTNEKLFF. The CDR3 bases are TGTGCCAGCACCGAGGGACAGGGGGCGGACACTAATGAAAAACTGTTTTTT.

The chain links TRBV30 to TRBJ1-3; D is possibly TRBD1 (5 bases). This CDR3 is 15 amino acids long. The germline V and J ends were trimmed by 3 bases and 0 bases, with 12 bases remaining between them. Per the germline V gene, CDR1 is GTSNPN and CDR2 is SVGIG (reference sequence). For the CDR3, the DNA is TGTGCCTGGAGGTGGCAGGGTAGCTCTGGAAACACCATATATTTT. Protein product: CAWRWQGSSGNTIYF. The full variable domain, its missing parts supplied by reference TRBV30 and TRBJ1-3, is SQTIHQWPATLVQPVGSPLSLECTVEGTSNPNLYWYRQAAGRGLQLLFYSVGIGQISSEVPQNLSASRPQDRQFILSSKKLLLSDSGFYLCAWRWQGSSGNTIYFGEGSWLTVV.

The rearrangement joins TRBV30 to TRBJ1-6, with 7 bases that match TRBD1. In germline, CDR1 is GTSNPN, CDR2 SVGIG (reference sequence). The CDR3 totals 15 residues. Trimming cost V 5 bases and J 0 bases; bases outside gene matches: 4. The CDR3 here is CAWPTGSSYNSPLHF. CDR3 bases: TGTGCCTGGCCGACAGGGAGCTCCTATAATTCACCCCTCCACTTT. The full variable domain, in which reference TRBV30 and TRBJ1-6 provide the parts outside the CDR3, is SQTIHQWPATLVQPVGSPLSLECTVEGTSNPNLYWYRQAAGRGLQLLFYSVGIGQISSEVPQNLSASRPQDRQFILSSKKLLLSDSGFYLCAWPTGSSYNSPLHFGNGTRLTVT.

The chain carries TRBV29-1 and TRBJ1-2; no clear D gene. CDR1 is SQVTM, CDR2 ANQGSEA, per germline. CDR3 size: 12 residues. With 4 bases removed from V and 3 bases from J, the gap between germline ends came to 9 bases. DNA of the CDR3: TGCAGCGTTGCCTACGGAGACTATGGCTACACCTTC. It encodes CSVAYGDYGYTF.

This clone came up a few times. This chain joins TRBV28 and TRBJ1-3; D might be TRBD1 (5 bases). V shed 6 bases and J shed 7 bases, with 7 bases lying between them. The CDR3 spans 11 residues. Looked up from germline, CDR1 is MDHEN and CDR2 is SYDVKM. DNA of the CDR3: TGTGCCAGCAGGCAGGGCAACACCATATATTTT. Protein product: CASRQGNTIYF.

The rearrangement uses TRBV28 and TRBJ1-1, with a tentative D call TRBD1 (6 bases). The CDR3 extends over 12 amino acids. Per the germline V gene, CDR1 is MDHEN and CDR2 is SYDVKM. Trimming pared 11 bases from V and 3 bases from J, leaving 13 bases between. CDR3 loop: CAARGLDTEAFF. In nucleotides, the CDR3 is TGTGCCGCCAGGGGTTTGGACACTGAAGCTTTCTTT.

The chain employs TRBV4-3 and TRBJ2-5; TRBD2 matches 15 bases. V trimming: 4 bases; J trimming: 5 bases; junction bases outside the gene matches: 5. Germline-derived CDR1 and CDR2 are LGHNA and YSLEER. The length of the CDR3 is 16 residues. The CDR3 reads CASSRRTSGGAETQYF. The CDR3 DNA reads as TGCGCCAGCAGCCGCCGGACTAGCGGGGGGGCGGAGACCCAGTACTTC.

The chain employs TRBV28 and TRBJ1-2; TRBD1 matches at 7 bases. CDR3 size: 16 residues. Germline assignment: CDR1 MDHEN and CDR2 SYDVKM. The ends lost 6 bases at V and 5 bases at J; junction bases unmatched: 15. The CDR3 sequence: CASSHHSGQTVYGYTF. The CDR3 region has the DNA TGTGCCAGCAGCCACCACTCGGGACAGACCGTGTATGGCTACACCTTC.

The chain employs TRBV5-1 and TRBJ2-1, with 8 bases lining up with TRBD1. CDR3 length: 16 amino acids. The J segment lost 9 bases and the V segment lost 0 bases, leaving 11 bases of the junction unmatched. Germline V gene data show CDR1 as SGHRS and CDR2 as YFSETQ. The CDR3: CASSLADREAVGEQFF. The CDR3 region has the DNA TGCGCCAGCAGCTTGGCGGACAGGGAGGCGGTGGGTGAGCAGTTCTTC. The entire variable domain, with the rest obtained from reference TRBV5-1 and TRBJ2-1, is as follows: KAGVTQTPRYLIKTRGQQVTLSCSPISGHRSVSWYQQTPGQGLQFLFEYFSETQRNKGNFPGRFSGRQFSNSRSEMNVSTLELGDSALYLCASSLADREAVGEQFFGPGTRLTVL.

This sequence joins TRBV5-1 and TRBJ2-7; 10 nucleotides align to TRBD2. The V and J ends lost 0 bases and 2 bases, in that order; junction bases with no gene match: 8. CDR1 and CDR2 (germline): SGHRS, YFSETQ. This CDR3 comprises 17 residues. CDR3 DNA: TGCGCCAGCAGCTTGGGGGCTAGCGGGGGCTTTACCTACGAGCAGTACTTC. The encoded protein is CASSLGASGGFTYEQYF.

The chain uses TRBV27 and TRBJ1-6, with TRBD1 identical over 7 bases. Trimming at V came to 6 bases and at J to 0 bases, leaving 8 bases not matched to a gene. The length of the CDR3 is 17 residues. CDR1 MNHEY and CDR2 SMNVEV come from the germline V gene (reference sequence). CDR3 region: CASRGDSRTSYNSPLHF. CDR3 DNA sequence: TGTGCCAGCAGAGGGGACAGCCGGACCTCCTATAATTCACCCCTCCACTTT.